The entry that follows covers one T cell receptor (beta chain) sequence. Study processing details: Using reference gene primer amplification, nucleated cell counts were estimated. Data came from immunoSEQ multiplex PCR; TCRdb stores just in-frame clones and leaves some out. V and J calls and clone size are given by that table; D and trimming were obtained from the DNA. This repertoire shows around 180,000 clones, approximately 85% found once; its top ten account for 11%. The sample belongs to a study of blood T cell repertoires in COVID-19. Study-wide context: Samples taken during acute and convalescent COVID-19 were collected in the United States, Italy and Spain. T cells, B-cell-depleted T cells, or PBMCs provided the cDNA or gDNA that served as material.

V was pared by 0 bases and J by 5 bases, with 6 bases of the junction left unmatched. Per germline, CDR1 ENHRY and CDR2 SYGVKD. The CDR3 length is 16 residues. The rearrangement uses TRBV10-3 and TRBJ1-2; 10 bases are a match to TRBD1. This clonotype originated in a human donor with active or convalescent COVID-19. The donor label of this sample is uncertain. The sequenced material came from peripheral blood. In DNA, the CDR3 is TGTGCCATCAGTGAGTCCCCGGACAGGGGGGCGTATGGCTACACCTTC. Residues: CAISESPDRGAYGYTF.